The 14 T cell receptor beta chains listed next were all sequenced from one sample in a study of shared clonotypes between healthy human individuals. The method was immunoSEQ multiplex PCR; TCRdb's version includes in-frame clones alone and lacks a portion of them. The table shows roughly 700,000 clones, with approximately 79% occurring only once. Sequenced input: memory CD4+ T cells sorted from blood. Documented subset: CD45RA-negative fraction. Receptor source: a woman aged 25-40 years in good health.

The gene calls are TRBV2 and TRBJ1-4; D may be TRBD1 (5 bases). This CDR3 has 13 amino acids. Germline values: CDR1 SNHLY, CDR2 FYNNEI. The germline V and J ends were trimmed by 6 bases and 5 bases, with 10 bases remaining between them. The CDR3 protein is CASRGRANEKLFF. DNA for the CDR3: TGTGCCAGCAGGGGCAGGGCGAATGAAAAACTGTTTTTT.

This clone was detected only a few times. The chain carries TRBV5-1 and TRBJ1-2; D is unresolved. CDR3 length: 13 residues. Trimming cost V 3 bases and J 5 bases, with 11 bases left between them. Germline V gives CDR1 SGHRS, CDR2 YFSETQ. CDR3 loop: CASSYGSEYGYTF. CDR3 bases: TGCGCCAGCAGCTACGGTAGCGAGTATGGCTACACCTTC.

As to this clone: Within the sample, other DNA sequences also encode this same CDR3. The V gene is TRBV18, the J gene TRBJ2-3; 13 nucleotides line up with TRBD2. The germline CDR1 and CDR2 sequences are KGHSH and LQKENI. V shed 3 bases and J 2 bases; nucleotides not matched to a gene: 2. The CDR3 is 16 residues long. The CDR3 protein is CASSPGTSGDTDTQYF. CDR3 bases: TGTGCCAGCTCACCTGGGACTAGCGGGGACACAGATACGCAGTATTTT. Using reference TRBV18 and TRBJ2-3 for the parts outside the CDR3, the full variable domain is NAGVMQNPRHLVRRRGQEARLRCSPMKGHSHVYWYRQLPEEGLKFMVYLQKENIIDESGMPKERFSAEFPKEGPSILRIQQVVRGDSAAYFCASSPGTSGDTDTQYFGPGTRLTVL.

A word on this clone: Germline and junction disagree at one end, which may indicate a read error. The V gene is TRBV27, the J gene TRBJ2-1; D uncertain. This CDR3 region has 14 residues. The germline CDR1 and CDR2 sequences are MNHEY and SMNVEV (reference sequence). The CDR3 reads CASSLGPPYHEQFF. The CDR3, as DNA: TGTGCCAGCAGTTTGGGCCCCCCCTACCATGAGCAGTTCTTC.

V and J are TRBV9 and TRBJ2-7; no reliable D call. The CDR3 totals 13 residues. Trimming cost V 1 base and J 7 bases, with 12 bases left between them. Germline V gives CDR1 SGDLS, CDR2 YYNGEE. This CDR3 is CASSVYRVGEQYF. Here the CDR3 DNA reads TGTGCCAGCAGCGTATATAGGGTCGGTGAGCAGTACTTC.

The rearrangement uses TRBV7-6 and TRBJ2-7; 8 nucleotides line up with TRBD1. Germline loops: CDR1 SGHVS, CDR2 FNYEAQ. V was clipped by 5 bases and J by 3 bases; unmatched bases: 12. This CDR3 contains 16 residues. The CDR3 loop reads CASSQTGAWEIYEQYF. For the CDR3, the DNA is TGTGCCAGCAGCCAGACAGGGGCTTGGGAAATCTACGAGCAGTACTTC.

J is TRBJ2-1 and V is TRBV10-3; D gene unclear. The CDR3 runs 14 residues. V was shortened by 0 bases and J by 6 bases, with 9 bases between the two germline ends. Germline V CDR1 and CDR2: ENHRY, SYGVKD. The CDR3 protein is CAISESLQINEQFF. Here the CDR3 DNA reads TGTGCCATCAGTGAGTCTTTACAAATCAATGAGCAGTTCTTC.

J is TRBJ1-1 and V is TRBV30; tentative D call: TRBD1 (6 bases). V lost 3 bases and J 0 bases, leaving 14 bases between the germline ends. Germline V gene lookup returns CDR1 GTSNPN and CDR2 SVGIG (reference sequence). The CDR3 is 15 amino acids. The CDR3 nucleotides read TGTGCCTGGAGGCCCCGGGGGGCAATGAACACTGAAGCTTTCTTT. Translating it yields CAWRPRGAMNTEAFF.

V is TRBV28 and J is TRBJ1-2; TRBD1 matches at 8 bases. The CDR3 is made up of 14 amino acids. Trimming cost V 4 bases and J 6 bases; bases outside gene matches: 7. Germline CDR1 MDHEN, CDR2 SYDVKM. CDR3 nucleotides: TGTGCCAGCAGTTCACAGGGGGAGATCGATGGCTACACCTTC. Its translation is CASSSQGEIDGYTF.

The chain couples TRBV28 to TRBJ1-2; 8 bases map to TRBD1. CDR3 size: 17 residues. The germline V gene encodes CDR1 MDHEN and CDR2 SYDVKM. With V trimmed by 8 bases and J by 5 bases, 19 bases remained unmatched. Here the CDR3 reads CASLELAPGTGLYGYTF. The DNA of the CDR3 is TGTGCCAGCTTGGAATTAGCGCCCGGGACAGGCTTATATGGCTACACCTTC.

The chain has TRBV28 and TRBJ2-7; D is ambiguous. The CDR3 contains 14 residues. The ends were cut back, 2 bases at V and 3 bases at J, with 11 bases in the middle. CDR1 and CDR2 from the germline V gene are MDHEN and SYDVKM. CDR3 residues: CASSLPAGYYEQYF. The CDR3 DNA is TGTGCCAGCAGTTTACCCGCTGGTTACTACGAGCAGTACTTC.

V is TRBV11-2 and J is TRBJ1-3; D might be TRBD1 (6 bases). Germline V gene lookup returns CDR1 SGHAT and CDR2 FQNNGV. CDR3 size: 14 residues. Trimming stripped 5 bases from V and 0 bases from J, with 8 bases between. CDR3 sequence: CASSRTDSGNTIYF. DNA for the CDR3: TGTGCCAGCAGCCGGACAGACTCTGGAAACACCATATATTTT.

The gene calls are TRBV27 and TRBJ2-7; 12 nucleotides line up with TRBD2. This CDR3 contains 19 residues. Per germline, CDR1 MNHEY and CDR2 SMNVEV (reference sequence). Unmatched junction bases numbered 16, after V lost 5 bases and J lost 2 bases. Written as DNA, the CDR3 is TGTGCCAGCAGTCGGAAAGGAACGGGGACTAGCGGGCCTCCCTACGAGCAGTACTTC. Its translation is CASSRKGTGTSGPPYEQYF.

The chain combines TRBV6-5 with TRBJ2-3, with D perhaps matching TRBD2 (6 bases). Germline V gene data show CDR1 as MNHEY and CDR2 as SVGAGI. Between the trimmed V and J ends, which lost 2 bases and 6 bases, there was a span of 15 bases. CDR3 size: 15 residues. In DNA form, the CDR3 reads TGTGCCAGCAGTTACCGGCAGGCGGCGGGGGATACGCAGTATTTT. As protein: CASSYRQAAGDTQYF.